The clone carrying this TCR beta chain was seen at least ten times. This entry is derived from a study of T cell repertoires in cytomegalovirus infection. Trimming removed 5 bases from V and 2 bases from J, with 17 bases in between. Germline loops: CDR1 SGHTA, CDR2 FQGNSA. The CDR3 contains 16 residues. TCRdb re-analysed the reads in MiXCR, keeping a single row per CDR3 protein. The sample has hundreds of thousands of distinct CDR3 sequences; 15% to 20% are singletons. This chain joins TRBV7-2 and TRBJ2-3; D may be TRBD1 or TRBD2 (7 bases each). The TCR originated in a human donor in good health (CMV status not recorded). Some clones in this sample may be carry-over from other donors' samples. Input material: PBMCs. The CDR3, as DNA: TGTGCCAGCAGCCCCCAGGGGGGGGGATTCACAGATACGCAGTATTTT. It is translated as CASSPQGGGFTDTQYF.